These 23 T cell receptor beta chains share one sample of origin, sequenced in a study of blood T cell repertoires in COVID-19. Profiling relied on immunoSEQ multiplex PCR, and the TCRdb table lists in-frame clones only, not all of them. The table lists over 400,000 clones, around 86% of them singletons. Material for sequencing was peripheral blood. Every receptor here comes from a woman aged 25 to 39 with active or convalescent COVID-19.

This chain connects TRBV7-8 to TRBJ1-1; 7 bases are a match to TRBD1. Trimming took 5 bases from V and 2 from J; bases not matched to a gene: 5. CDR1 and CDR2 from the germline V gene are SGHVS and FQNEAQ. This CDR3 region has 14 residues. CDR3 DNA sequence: TGTGCCAGCAGCCAGAGGACAGGCAACACTGAAGCTTTCTTT. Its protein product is CASSQRTGNTEAFF.

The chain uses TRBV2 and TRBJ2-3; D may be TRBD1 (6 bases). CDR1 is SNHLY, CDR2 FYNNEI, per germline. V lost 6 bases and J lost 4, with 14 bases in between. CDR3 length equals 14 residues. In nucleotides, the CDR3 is TGTGCCAGCAGACCTCAGGGGACGCCAGATACGCAGTATTTT. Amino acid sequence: CASRPQGTPDTQYF.

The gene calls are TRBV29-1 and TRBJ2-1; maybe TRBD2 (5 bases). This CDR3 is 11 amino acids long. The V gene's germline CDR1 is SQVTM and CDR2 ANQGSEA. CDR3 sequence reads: CSRTWANEQFF. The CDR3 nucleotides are TGCAGTCGGACTTGGGCGAATGAGCAGTTCTTC.

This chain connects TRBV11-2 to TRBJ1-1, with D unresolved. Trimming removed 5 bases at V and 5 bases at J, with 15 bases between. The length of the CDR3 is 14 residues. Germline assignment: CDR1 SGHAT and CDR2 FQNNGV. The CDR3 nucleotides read TGTGCCAGCAGCCTCACTCTAGAGGGAACTGAAGCTTTCTTT. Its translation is CASSLTLEGTEAFF.

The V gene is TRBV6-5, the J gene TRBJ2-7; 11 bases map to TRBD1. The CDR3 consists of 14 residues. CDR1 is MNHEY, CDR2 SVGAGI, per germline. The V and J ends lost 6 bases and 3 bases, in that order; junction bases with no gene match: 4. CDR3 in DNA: TGTGCCAGCAGCCACGGGACAGGGGGCTACGAGCAGTACTTC. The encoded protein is CASSHGTGGYEQYF.

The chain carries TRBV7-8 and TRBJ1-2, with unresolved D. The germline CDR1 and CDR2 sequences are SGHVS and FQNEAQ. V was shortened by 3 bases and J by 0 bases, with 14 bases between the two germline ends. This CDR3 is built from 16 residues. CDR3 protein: CASSLGLASANYGYTF. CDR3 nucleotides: TGTGCCAGCAGCTTGGGCCTAGCCAGCGCTAACTATGGCTACACCTTC.

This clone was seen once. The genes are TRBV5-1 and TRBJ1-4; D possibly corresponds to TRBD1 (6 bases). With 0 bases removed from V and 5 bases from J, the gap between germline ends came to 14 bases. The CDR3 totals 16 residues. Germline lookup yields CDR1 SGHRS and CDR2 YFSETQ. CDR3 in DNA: TGCGCCAGCAGCTTGGGATCACCCACAGGGAATGAAAAACTGTTTTTT. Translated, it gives CASSLGSPTGNEKLFF.

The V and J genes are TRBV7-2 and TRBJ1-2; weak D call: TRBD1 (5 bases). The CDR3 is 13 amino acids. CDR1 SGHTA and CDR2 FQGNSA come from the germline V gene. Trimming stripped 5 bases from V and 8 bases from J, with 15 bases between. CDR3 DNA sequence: TGTGCCAGCAGCCCACGGGGGGACTGGGGCTACACCTTC. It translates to CASSPRGDWGYTF.

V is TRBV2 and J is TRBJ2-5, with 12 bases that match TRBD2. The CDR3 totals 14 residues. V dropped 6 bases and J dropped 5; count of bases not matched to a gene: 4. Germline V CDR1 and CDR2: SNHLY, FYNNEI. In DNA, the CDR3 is TGTGCCAGCAGAACGACTAGCGGGGGTGAGACCCAGTACTTC. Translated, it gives CASRTTSGGETQYF.

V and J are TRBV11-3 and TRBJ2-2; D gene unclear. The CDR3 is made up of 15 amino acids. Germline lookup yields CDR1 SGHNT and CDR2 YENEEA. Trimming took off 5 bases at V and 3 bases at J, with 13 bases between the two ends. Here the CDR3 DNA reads TGTGCCAGCAGCCCCCTTTTTTCGGACACCGGGGAGCTGTTTTTT. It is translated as CASSPLFSDTGELFF.

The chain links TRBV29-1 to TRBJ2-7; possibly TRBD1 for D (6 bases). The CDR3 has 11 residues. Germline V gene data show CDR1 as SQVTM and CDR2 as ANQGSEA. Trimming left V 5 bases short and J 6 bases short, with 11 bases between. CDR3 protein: CSVLDRSEQYF. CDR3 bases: TGCAGCGTTTTGGACAGATCCGAGCAGTACTTC.

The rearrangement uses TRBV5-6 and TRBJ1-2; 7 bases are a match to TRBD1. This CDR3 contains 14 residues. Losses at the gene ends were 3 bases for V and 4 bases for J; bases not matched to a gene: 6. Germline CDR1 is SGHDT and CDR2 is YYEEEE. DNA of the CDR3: TGTGCCAGCAGCTACGGACAGGCCTCCTATGGCTACACCTTC. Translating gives CASSYGQASYGYTF.

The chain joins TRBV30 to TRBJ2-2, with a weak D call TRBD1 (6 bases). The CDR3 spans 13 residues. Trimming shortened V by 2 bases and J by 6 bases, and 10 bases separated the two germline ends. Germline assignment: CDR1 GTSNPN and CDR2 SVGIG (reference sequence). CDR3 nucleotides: TGTGCCTGGAGTAGGGGGAGCCCCGGGGAGCTGTTTTTT. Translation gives CAWSRGSPGELFF.

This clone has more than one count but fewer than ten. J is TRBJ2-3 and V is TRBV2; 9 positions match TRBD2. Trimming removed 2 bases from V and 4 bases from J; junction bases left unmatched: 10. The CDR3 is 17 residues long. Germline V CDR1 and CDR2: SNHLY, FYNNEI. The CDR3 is CASSELGVAGESDTQYF. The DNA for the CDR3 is TGTGCCAGCAGTGAACTTGGCGTAGCGGGAGAATCAGATACGCAGTATTTT.

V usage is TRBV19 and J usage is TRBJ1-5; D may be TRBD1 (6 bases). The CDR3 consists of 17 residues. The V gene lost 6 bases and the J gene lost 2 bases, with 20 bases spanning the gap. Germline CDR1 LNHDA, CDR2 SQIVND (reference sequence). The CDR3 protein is CASRPGTFEVGNQPQHF. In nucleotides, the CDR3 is TGTGCCAGTAGGCCCGGGACATTCGAGGTGGGCAATCAGCCCCAGCATTTT. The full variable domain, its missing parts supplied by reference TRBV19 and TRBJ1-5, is DGGITQSPKYLFRKEGQNVTLSCEQNLNHDAMYWYRQDPGQGLRLIYYSQIVNDFQKGDIAEGYSVSREKKESFPLTVTSAQKNPTAFYLCASRPGTFEVGNQPQHFGDGTRLSIL.

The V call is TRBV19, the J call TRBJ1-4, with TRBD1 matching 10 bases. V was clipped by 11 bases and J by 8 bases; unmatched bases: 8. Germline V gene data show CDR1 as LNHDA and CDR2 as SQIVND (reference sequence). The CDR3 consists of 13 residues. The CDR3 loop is CAGKGTGDEKLFF. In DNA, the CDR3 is TGTGCCGGGAAAGGGACAGGGGACGAAAAACTGTTTTTT.

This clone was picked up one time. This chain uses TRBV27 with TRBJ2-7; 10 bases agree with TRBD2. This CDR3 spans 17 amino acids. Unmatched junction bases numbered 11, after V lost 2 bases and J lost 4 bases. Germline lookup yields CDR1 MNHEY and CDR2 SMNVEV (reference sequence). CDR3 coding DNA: TGTGCCAGCAGTTTAAAAGATCATAGGACTAGCGGATACGAGCAGTACTTC. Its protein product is CASSLKDHRTSGYEQYF.

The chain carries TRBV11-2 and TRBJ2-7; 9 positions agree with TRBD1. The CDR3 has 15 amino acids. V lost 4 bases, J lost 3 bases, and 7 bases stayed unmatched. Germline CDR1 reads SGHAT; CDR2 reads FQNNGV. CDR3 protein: CASSSGQGVIYEQYF. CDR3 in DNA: TGTGCCAGCAGCTCGGGACAGGGCGTTATCTACGAGCAGTACTTC. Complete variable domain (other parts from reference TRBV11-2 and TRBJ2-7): EAGVAQSPRYKIIEKRQSVAFWCNPISGHATLYWYQQILGQGPKLLIQFQNNGVVDDSQLPKDRFSAERLKGVDSTLKIQPAKLEDSAVYLCASSSGQGVIYEQYFGPGTRLTVT.

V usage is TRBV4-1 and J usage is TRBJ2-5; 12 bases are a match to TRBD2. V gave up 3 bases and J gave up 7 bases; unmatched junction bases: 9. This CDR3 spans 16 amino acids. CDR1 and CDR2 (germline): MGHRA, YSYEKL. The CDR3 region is CASSQRLAGEEVTQYF. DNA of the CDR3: TGCGCCAGCAGCCAGCGACTAGCGGGAGAAGAGGTGACCCAGTACTTC.

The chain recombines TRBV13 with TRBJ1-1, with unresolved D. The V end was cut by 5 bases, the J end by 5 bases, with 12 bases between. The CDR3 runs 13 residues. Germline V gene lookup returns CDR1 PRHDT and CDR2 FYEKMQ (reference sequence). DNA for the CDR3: TGTGCCAGCAGCAAGATAGGAGAGACTGAAGCTTTCTTT. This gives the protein CASSKIGETEAFF.

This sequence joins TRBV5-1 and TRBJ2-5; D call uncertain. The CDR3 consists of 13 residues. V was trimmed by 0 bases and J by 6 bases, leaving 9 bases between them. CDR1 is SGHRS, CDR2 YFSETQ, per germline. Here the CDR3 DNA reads TGCGCCAGCAGCTTGGATGCGGCTCAGACCCAGTACTTC. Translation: CASSLDAAQTQYF.

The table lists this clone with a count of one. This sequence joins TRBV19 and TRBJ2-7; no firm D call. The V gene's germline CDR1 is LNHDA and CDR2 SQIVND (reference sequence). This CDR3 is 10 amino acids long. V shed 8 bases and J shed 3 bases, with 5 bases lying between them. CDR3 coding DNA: TGTGCCAGTGCCTACTACGAGCAGTACTTC. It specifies CASAYYEQYF.

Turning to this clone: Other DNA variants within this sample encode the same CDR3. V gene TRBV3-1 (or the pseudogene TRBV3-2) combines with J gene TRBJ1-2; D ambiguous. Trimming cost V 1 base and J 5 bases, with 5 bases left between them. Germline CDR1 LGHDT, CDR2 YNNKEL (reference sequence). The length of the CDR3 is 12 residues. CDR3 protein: CASSQVNYGYTF. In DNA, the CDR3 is TGTGCCAGCAGCCAAGTCAATTATGGCTACACCTTC.